This TCR beta chain was captured in a study of cytomegalovirus exposure and HLA in healthy donors (TCRdb year 2017). Regarding the research as a whole: In an earlier analysis of several hundred of the donors, about 270 Gb of sequence data and 117 million unique TCR beta sequences from roughly 180 million T cells were reported. Approximately 330 gigabases of sequencing data and approximately 92 million unique TCR sequences made up an early release that covered approximately 620 HLA-typed donors. The genetic ancestry cluster associated with self-reported Caucasian donors included over 80% of the roughly 360 genotyped donors. The aim of the study was to test whether cataloging public T cell receptors could identify signatures of past pathogen exposure. Using immunosequencing, the study profiled T cell repertoires from 666 subjects and related those repertoires to cytomegalovirus serostatus. Besides the first cohort of around 670 subjects, a separate validation cohort made up of roughly 130 different subjects was used. To predict cytomegalovirus infection status, the study brought together high-throughput TCR immunosequencing, statistical association of individual TCRs with disease status, and machine learning. To study patterns of TCR occurrence, a later analysis re-analyzed previously published TCR beta repertoires from around 700 donors and added high-resolution HLA genotyping. Rather than using new phenotypic data, the later analysis identified candidate immune exposures from TCR beta sequences and from how often those sequences occurred across donors. An earlier analysis of fewer than 700 of the donors applied high-throughput TCR beta sequencing to assess whether each TCR beta V gene segment acted as functional or pseudogenic. Donor age, sex, ethnicity and CMV serostatus were collected together with the repertoire data. In a later genetic analysis, genome-wide SNP genotypes for about three fifths of the 666 donors were used, and that subset was treated as a discovery cohort. All discovery cohort repertoires had been generated using a single sequencing platform. HLA typing covered class I and class II loci at four-digit resolution. Typing coverage differed by locus: A, B, C, DRB1 and DQB1 were typed in about 620-640 donors, DQA1 in 500 to 550, DPA1 in around 610, and DPB1 in approximately 450. Roughly 5 DR-DQ haplotypes were treated as single units for association and clustering because of strong linkage in the cohort. Across about 370 genotyped donors of the cohort, an average of roughly 250,000 unique TCR beta nucleotide sequences per donor were sequenced, and roughly a sixth of those sequences were non-productive. Study-wide findings and limitations: HLA typing was unavailable for some donors at each locus, so association tests used only the typed subset. In an earlier analysis of fewer than 750 of the donors, most TCR beta V segments were observed in productive rearrangements about 87% or about 30% of the time, broadly matching IMGT annotations. Correlated functional status among segregating V segments might reflect linkage disequilibrium, but an unknown experimental factor could not be ruled out. In both the original and validation cohorts, the classifier was reported to diagnose cytomegalovirus status with high specificity and sensitivity. Compared with equally common non-associated chains, HLA-associated TCR beta chains in a later analysis were more clonally expanded and had lower generation probabilities. The authors suggested that the approach could potentially be generalized to other disease states and immunological phenotypes. A later genetic analysis associated a missense DCLRE1C variant with V-gene and J-gene trimming of TCR beta chains, and an independent cohort replicated the association. Assigning TCR associations to individual alleles was difficult when HLA alleles, especially DR and DQ, strongly co-occurred. A group of highly shared sequence variants was considered likely to be a technical artifact of the sequencing pipeline. In a later genetic analysis, fewer N-insertions in productive TCRs were reported among donors in an Asian-associated ancestry cluster than the roughly 700-donor mean. The 87-base-pair reads could not distinguish some IMGT-functional V segments, including TRBV6-2 and TRBV6-3, so those segments were excluded. Most TCR sequences were observed very rarely across donors, whereas some public TCRs were present in many individuals. A further reported finding was that TCR beta sequences accurately predicted the HLA-A and HLA-B alleles for most subjects in the first cohort. Presence/absence analyses assumed roughly uniform sequencing depth across donors, an assumption that may not hold. In the study, about 150 TCR beta chains were listed as associated with cytomegalovirus. The only immune exposure information available for the cohort was CMV serostatus. Because counts were too low, roughly 16 rarely observed V segments, including chromosome 9 orphons, were excluded from the earlier analysis of around 640 of the donors. In vitro tests confirmed that three of the cytomegalovirus-associated TCR beta chains recognize cytomegalovirus antigens. In this cohort, only TCR beta chains were sequenced, and detectable features were limited by the absence of alpha or paired-chain data. In a later analysis, around 15,000 TCR beta sequences were associated with specific HLA alleles at a false discovery rate of 0.05. According to a later analysis, most CMV-associated TCR beta chains appeared to be HLA-restricted, and the HLA associations seemed to be driven largely by CMV exposure. In a later analysis, TCR association rates were found to vary across HLA loci, with the most associated TCRs seen for DRB1 alleles and the fewest for HLA-C alleles. A later analysis reported that several top co-occurrence clusters appeared linked to parvovirus B19, influenza, CMV and Epstein-Barr virus.

The cohort was made up of about 610 healthy bone marrow donors. All cohort members were sampled while nominally healthy, although unrecorded immune exposures were likely present. The donor was CMV seronegative and was included in the group of 352 seronegative cohort members. A peripheral blood sample was provided by each donor, and peripheral blood mononuclear cells were used for TCR beta sequencing. The Qiagen DNeasy Blood Extraction Kit was used to extract genomic DNA from the blood cell samples. Concerning this clone: Its cognate antigen has yet to be identified. It has no much larger one-base neighbor in the sample; base qualities were not kept.

Receptor amplification or capture employed the immunoSEQ multiplex PCR assay. A mixture of 60 forward primers for TCR Vbeta segments and 13 reverse primers for TCR Jbeta segments was used in the multiplex PCR. The CDR3 region of rearranged TCR beta genes was amplified from genomic DNA by a multiplex PCR assay. Amplified TCR beta libraries were sequenced as 87-base-pair reads on the Illumina HiSeq System. As for the original processing: A later analysis tallied roughly 76 million unique TCR beta chains across the 666 repertoires, and around 10 million of those chains were shared by two or more donors. Raw reads were error-corrected and collapsed into unique sequences with a nearest-neighbor algorithm that merged closely related sequences to remove PCR and sequencing errors. CDR3 sequences were aligned to IMGT reference sequences to assign V, D and J gene segments. For a sequence to be retained, a match of at least six nucleotides was required to both a V gene segment and a J gene segment. A rearrangement was called productive if the CDR3 had no stop codons and remained in frame with V and J, and every other rearrangement was called non-productive. Following IMGT convention, CDR3 was defined as the stretch from the second conserved V-encoded cysteine up to the conserved J-encoded phenylalanine. In an earlier analysis of around 640 of the donors, sequences lacking an unambiguous match to a single V gene segment were excluded. An earlier analysis of fewer than 750 of the donors called V segments functional above 56.7% productive rearrangements and segregating when the between-donor standard deviation exceeded 5%. A statistical classification framework was built for diagnosing cytomegalovirus status from the catalog of TCR beta chain sequences. A later analysis assigned V and J genes by comparing TCR nucleotide sequences with IMGT/GENE-DB human TR gene sequences. The TCRdist pipeline was used in a later analysis to assign CDR3 sequences and most-parsimonious VDJ recombination scenarios. In a later analysis, every TCR beta chain was defined by the combination of its CDR3 amino acid sequence and its V-gene family, and reads without a unique V-gene family were dropped. To address suspected cross-contamination and a sequencing artifact, a later analysis removed 450 to 700 highly shared, low-generation-probability nucleotide sequences. In a later analysis, a clonal expansion index for each public chain was calculated from normalized within-repertoire ranks of inferred template counts. In a later analysis, generation probabilities were computed with a VDJ recombination model fitted to out-of-frame rearrangements, and the resulting probabilities were checked against IGoR. In a later analysis, TCR-TCR, TCR-HLA and TCR-CMV co-occurrence was scored with hypergeometric tests, and a repertoire-size bias correction was applied to TCR pairs. False discovery rates were estimated in a later analysis by permuting HLA or CMV assignments 20 times. In a later analysis, co-occurring TCRs were grouped using DBSCAN, and TCRdist sequence similarity was added for clustering within HLA-allele-positive subsets. Repertoires with fewer than 30,000 or more than 120,000 public chains, plus five repertoires with anomalous nucleotide sharing, were excluded from co-occurrence clustering. TCRdb limited this immuneACCESS table to in-frame rearrangements with V and J called. A share of clones is missing; checked studies link under half to unresolved V genes, and the rest is unexplained. D and trimming were read from the DNA, whereas the V and J calls and clone size are those reported in that table. The sample yields about 77,000 clones; about three quarters were counted once. Clones ranked in the top ten supply around 4.2% of the sample.

As encoded in the germline V gene, CDR1 is LGHNA while CDR2 is YNFKEQ. The CDR3 has 15 amino acids, counting the end cysteine and phenylalanine. The entry retains the CDR3 DNA only, 45 bases that are in frame from base 1. V and J are truncated by 0 bases and 0 bases respectively, leaving an intervening sequence of 5 bases. Recombination linked TRBV4-2 to TRBJ2-2, with the D segment identity uncertain. The source of this sequence is a man aged 40-49 years in good health and CMV-seronegative. The sequenced sample consisted of PBMCs. Read as DNA, the sequence is TGTGCCAGCAGCCAAGAAATAGCGAACACCGGGGAGCTGTTTTTT. Translation gives CASSQEIANTGELFF.